Listed here is a single T cell receptor (beta chain). The data belong to a study of T cells in Graves' hyperthyroidism and ophthalmopathy. It was RNA transcripts that yielded the amplified TCR beta CDR3 regions. A first-round RT-PCR of the TCR CDR3 used the HTBI primer set. TCRdb reanalysed the multiplex PCR reads using MiXCR and keeps one entry per CDR3 protein. The sample yields a few hundred thousand distinct CDR3 sequences, under 60% seen once. The CDR3 spans 14 residues. Between the trimmed V and J ends, which lost 0 bases and 6 bases, there was a span of 6 bases. The germline V gene has CDR1 LGHNT and CDR2 FRNRAP.

The chain has TRBV12-5 and TRBJ1-6; D is uncertain. Source material: peripheral blood or thyroid tissue (not recorded which). This receptor was taken from a woman aged 18-35 years with Graves' hyperthyroidism. The CDR3 loop is CASGLVGSNSPLHF. CDR3 nucleotides: TGTGCTAGTGGTTTGGTTGGGAGTAATTCACCCCTCCACTTT.